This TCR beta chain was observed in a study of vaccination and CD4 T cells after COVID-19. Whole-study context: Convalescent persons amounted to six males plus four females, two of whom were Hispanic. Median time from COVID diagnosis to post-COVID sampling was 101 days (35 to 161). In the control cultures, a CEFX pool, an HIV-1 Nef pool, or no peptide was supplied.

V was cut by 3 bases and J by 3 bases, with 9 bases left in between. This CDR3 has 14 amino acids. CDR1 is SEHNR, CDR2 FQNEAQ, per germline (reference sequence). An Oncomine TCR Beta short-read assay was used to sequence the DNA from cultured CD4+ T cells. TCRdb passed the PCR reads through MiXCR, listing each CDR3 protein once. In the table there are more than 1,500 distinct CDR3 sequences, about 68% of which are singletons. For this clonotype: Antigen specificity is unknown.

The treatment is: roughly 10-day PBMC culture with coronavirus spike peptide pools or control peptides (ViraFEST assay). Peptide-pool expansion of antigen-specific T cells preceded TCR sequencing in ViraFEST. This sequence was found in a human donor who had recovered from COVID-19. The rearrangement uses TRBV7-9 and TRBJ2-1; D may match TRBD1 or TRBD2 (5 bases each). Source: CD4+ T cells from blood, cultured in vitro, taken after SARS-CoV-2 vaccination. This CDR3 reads CASSLGDNYNEQFF. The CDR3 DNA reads TGTGCCAGCAGCTTGGGGGATAACTACAATGAGCAGTTCTTC.